This TCR beta chain was retrieved from a study of early T cells in non-severe SARS-CoV-2 infection. Study information: Unsorted whole blood bulk RNA was sequenced, with unpaired chains.

V was cut by 4 bases and J by 6 bases, with 15 bases left in between. Germline V gene data show CDR1 as SGHTA and CDR2 as FQGTGA. This CDR3 comprises 15 residues. TCRdb re-analysed the 5' RACE reads in MiXCR, keeping a single row per CDR3 protein. The table has about 49,000 distinct CDR3 sequences, about 4.2% seen once. This clonotype was recorded at least ten times. The specimen was whole blood. The chain joins TRBV7-3 to TRBJ2-2; a possible D gene is TRBD1 (6 bases). This clonotype was sampled from an adult who was a healthcare worker with PCR-confirmed SARS-CoV-2 infection or an uninfected control (not recorded which). The CDR3 loop is CASSSWTVRPGELFF. CDR3 in DNA: TGTGCCAGCAGCTCCTGGACAGTACGCCCCGGGGAGCTGTTTTTT.